This is a list of T cell receptor beta chains from one sample in a study of high-grade serous ovarian cancer treatment subgroups. Measured with immunoSEQ multiplex PCR; TCRdb has only the in-frame clones, and not every one. The sample lists 30,000 or so clones, around 84% seen once, with roughly 2.2% in the top ten. Sequenced input: tumor tissue. These receptors were obtained from a human donor with high-grade serous ovarian cancer. Both conserved end residues are part of each CDR3. D genes are given only for firm matches. Size values are once, few and many counts, or a class for expanded clones, and some rows have none.

TRBV12-5	-	-	TRBJ2-1	TGTGCTAGTGGTCCTAACTCGGGGGTTATGTCCTACAATGAGCAGTTCTTC	CASGPNSGVMSYNEQFF
TRBV11-2	-	-	TRBJ1-6	TGTGCCAGCAGCTCAAGGACCGTGCGGGGGTCACCCCTCCACTTT	CASSSRTVRGSPLHF
TRBV18	-	-	TRBJ2-3	TGTGCCAGCTCACAACGACAGGAGAGATTCACAGATACGCAGTATTTT	CASSQRQERFTDTQYF
TRBV7-9	-	-	TRBJ1-5	TGTGCCAGCAGCCCTGGGGCGGCTGGGCAGCCCCAGCATTTT	CASSPGAAGQPQHF
TRBV7-9	TRBD1	few	TRBJ1-1	TGTGCCAGCACAGGGGGGAGCACTGAAGCTTTCTTT	CASTGGSTEAFF
TRBV10-3	-	-	TRBJ2-5	TGTGCCATCAGCGCGGGGGAGACCCAGTACTTC	CAISAGETQYF
TRBV27	TRBD1	-	TRBJ1-5	TGTGCCAGCAGGGACAGGGAGAGGGATCAGCCCCAGCATTTT	CASRDRERDQPQHF
TRBV7-9	-	-	TRBJ1-2	TGTGCCAGCAGCTTAGGGGAAGTGGGCTACACCTTC	CASSLGEVGYTF
TRBV28	-	-	TRBJ1-1	TGTGCCAGCAGTGGGACGTCCAGTGAAGCTTTCTTT	CASSGTSSEAFF
TRBV19	-	-	TRBJ2-1	TGTGCCAGTAGTACGCCCCTTCCGCGGGGCGGAGAGCAGTTCTTC	CASSTPLPRGGEQFF
TRBV6-5	-	-	TRBJ1-1	TGTGCCAGCAGCCGCCGAACCGGGAGTAACACTGAAGCTTTCTTT	CASSRRTGSNTEAFF
TRBV5-1	TRBD2	once	TRBJ2-3	TGCGCCAGCAGCTTGGGAGCGGGAGGGCCGCCGGATACGCAGTATTTT	CASSLGAGGPPDTQYF
TRBV2	-	-	TRBJ2-1	TGTGCCAGCCGTTTTGGAGGCGGTCCCTACAATGAGCAGTTCTTC	CASRFGGGPYNEQFF
TRBV19	TRBD2	-	TRBJ2-1	TGTGCCAGTAGTATCCGGACTAGCGCATACAATGAGCAGTTCTTC	CASSIRTSAYNEQFF
TRBV5-1	-	-	TRBJ1-1	TGCGCCAGCAGCATGTTTGGACAGCCGAACACTGAAGCTTTCTTT	CASSMFGQPNTEAFF
TRBV27	-	-	TRBJ2-5	TGTGCCAGCAGTCAAACAGGGCTAGGAGAGACCCAGTACTTC	CASSQTGLGETQYF
TRBV12-5	-	-	TRBJ2-1	TGTGCTAGTGGTTCCGGACAGAGCTCCTACAATGAGCAGTTCTTC	CASGSGQSSYNEQFF
TRBV7-2	-	once	TRBJ2-4	TGTGCCAGCAGCTTAGCGACTTTAGGTAACATTCAGTACTTC	CASSLATLGNIQYF
TRBV28	-	-	TRBJ2-1	TGTGCCAGCAGTTTCTTGGGGGGCTCCTACAATGAGCAGTTCTTC	CASSFLGGSYNEQFF
TRBV25-1	TRBD1	-	TRBJ1-3	TGTGCCAGCAGCCCGGGACAGATAATCTCTGGAAACACCATATATTTT	CASSPGQIISGNTIYF
TRBV7-9	-	-	TRBJ1-2	TGTGCCAGCAGCGGCCAGACAGTGAATGGCTACACCTTC	CASSGQTVNGYTF
TRBV5-5	-	-	TRBJ2-1	TGTGCCAGCAGCTTGTGGGAGGTGGTTATTAGTGAGCAGTTCTTC	CASSLWEVVISEQFF
TRBV27	-	-	TRBJ2-2	TGTGCCACCCTGGGGTATGGGGAAGACACCGGGGAGCTGTTTTTT	CATLGYGEDTGELFF
TRBV5-1	-	-	TRBJ2-3	TGCGCCAGTAGGACAGCTAGCACAGATACGCAGTATTTT	CASRTASTDTQYF
TRBV11-2	-	-	TRBJ2-3	TGTGCCAGCAGCTTCGCAAACAGGGAGGGGGATACGCAGTATTTT	CASSFANREGDTQYF
TRBV28	-	-	TRBJ2-5	TGTGCCAGCAGTTTAGGGGTTGCAGGCGGAGAGACCCAGTACTTC	CASSLGVAGGETQYF
TRBV5-1	TRBD1	-	TRBJ2-6	TGCGCCAGCGGACAGGGGGATGGGGCCAACGTCCTGACTTTC	CASGQGDGANVLTF
TRBV28	TRBD1	-	TRBJ2-2	TGTGCCAGCAGTCGCTGGACAGGGAACACCGGGGAGCTGTTTTTT	CASSRWTGNTGELFF
TRBV6-5	-	once	TRBJ1-1	TGTGCCAGCAGTTACGCCAGGATCGGCAGGGGCACTGAAGCTTTCTTT	CASSYARIGRGTEAFF
TRBV10-2	TRBD1	-	TRBJ2-7	TGCGCCACCCGGGACAGGCTGGAGGTCTACGAGCAGTACTTC	CATRDRLEVYEQYF
TRBV9	TRBD1	-	TRBJ1-3	TGTGCCAGCAGCGAGAGGGGACAGGGGGGGATAATATATTTT	CASSERGQGGIIYF
TRBV7-2	-	few	TRBJ1-5	TGTGCCAGCAGTCCATGGGGGGCCGGAAGCAATCAGCCCCAGCATTTT	CASSPWGAGSNQPQHF
TRBV6-6	-	-	TRBJ2-7	TGTGCCAGCAGTTCGGTTAGGACAGCCTACGAGCAGTACTTC	CASSSVRTAYEQYF
TRBV29-1	-	-	TRBJ1-2	TGCAGCGTTGGTCAGGGGACTAACTATGGCTACACCTTC	CSVGQGTNYGYTF
TRBV28	-	-	TRBJ1-5	TGTGCCAGCAGGAGGGGTGGACAACAGCCCCAGCATTTT	CASRRGGQQPQHF
TRBV2	-	-	TRBJ1-2	TGTGCCAGCAGTGAGGGGCGTAACTATGGCTACACCTTC	CASSEGRNYGYTF
TRBV6-1	-	-	TRBJ2-7	TGTGCCAGCAGTGCCCAGGGGGGAGGGTCCTACGAGCAGTACTTC	CASSAQGGGSYEQYF
TRBV4-1	-	-	TRBJ1-5	TGCGCCAGCAGCACTTTACCGGGGCGGCCCCAGCATTTT	CASSTLPGRPQHF
TRBV21-1	-	-	TRBJ1-1	TGTGCCAGCATCGGGGGTCTTAAGTTGAACACTGAAGCTTTCTTT	CASIGGLKLNTEAFF
TRBV5-1	TRBD2	-	TRBJ2-3	TGCGCCAGCAGCATGGGACTAGCGGGAGATAGCACAGATACGCAGTATTTT	CASSMGLAGDSTDTQYF
TRBV29-1	-	-	TRBJ1-5	TGCAGCGTTGTCCAGGGAGGCAATCAGCCCCAGCATTTT	CSVVQGGNQPQHF
TRBV2	-	-	TRBJ2-7	TGTGCCAGCAGCGATGACAGGTTCCCCTACGAGCAGTACTTC	CASSDDRFPYEQYF
TRBV29-1	-	-	TRBJ2-7	TGCAGCGTTGAAGATGGGACCGGGACGATCGAGCAGTACTTC	CSVEDGTGTIEQYF
TRBV5-1	TRBD1	-	TRBJ1-1	TGCGCCAGCAGCTCGACCGGGACAGCTAACACTGAAGCTTTCTTT	CASSSTGTANTEAFF
TRBV27	TRBD2	-	TRBJ2-6	TGTGCCAGCAGGCCGGCTGCGGGGGAAAACTCTGGGGCCAACGTCCTGACTTTC	CASRPAAGENSGANVLTF
TRBV11-2	-	-	TRBJ2-7	TGTGCCAGCAGCATACCTTTTAAGGGGACGTACGAGCAGTACTTC	CASSIPFKGTYEQYF
TRBV5-1	-	-	TRBJ2-3	TGCGCCAGCAGCTTGGCCCGCCCTAGCACAGATACGCAGTATTTT	CASSLARPSTDTQYF
TRBV6-1	-	-	TRBJ1-2	TGTGCCAGCAGTGACAGGGTAGGTAGCCTCTATGGCTACACCTTC	CASSDRVGSLYGYTF
TRBV5-1	TRBD1	-	TRBJ2-5	TGCGCCAGCAGCTTGGGGACAGGGGAAGAGACCCAGTACTTC	CASSLGTGEETQYF
TRBV30	TRBD1	once	TRBJ1-2	TGTGCCTCGCAAAAACAGGGGAGCTATGGCTACACCTTC	CASQKQGSYGYTF
TRBV7-9	TRBD2	-	TRBJ2-2	TGTGCCAGCAGCTCGGGACTAGCGGCAGGCACCGGGGAGCTGTTTTTT	CASSSGLAAGTGELFF
TRBV5-6	-	once	TRBJ2-5	TGTGCCAGCAGCTTTTGGTCTGGAGAGACCCAGTACTTC	CASSFWSGETQYF
TRBV5-1	TRBD1	-	TRBJ1-2	TGCGCCAGCAGCAGATCCGGGACAGGGGGCAACTATGGCTACACCTTC	CASSRSGTGGNYGYTF
TRBV12-5	TRBD1	-	TRBJ1-3	TGTGCTAGTCGGGCGCCTTACGACAGGGGGAAATCGAACACCATATATTTT	CASRAPYDRGKSNTIYF
TRBV21-1	-	-	TRBJ2-1	TGTGCCAGCAGCAACGGGCGGGTAGCGGGGTACCCGAGCTCCTACAATGAGCAGTTCTTC	CASSNGRVAGYPSSYNEQFF
TRBV28	-	-	TRBJ2-4	TGTGCCAGCAGTTTCCCCGGGACACTTCTCCACATTCAGTACTTC	CASSFPGTLLHIQYF
TRBV5-5	TRBD2	-	TRBJ2-2	TGTGCCAGCAGCTTTCTAGCGGGAGGGCACGGCACCGGGGAGCTGTTTTTT	CASSFLAGGHGTGELFF